The 31 T cell receptor beta chains listed next were all sequenced from one sample in a study of blood T cell repertoires in COVID-19. Assay: immunoSEQ multiplex PCR; the TCRdb copy retains only in-frame clones and omits some. This table holds 430,000 or so clones, approximately 90% found once. Sequenced: PBMCs or T cells enriched from blood (not recorded which). Source of these receptors: a woman aged 18-29 years who had been exposed to COVID-19.

V gene TRBV28 combines with J gene TRBJ2-5, with TRBD2 matching over 14 bases. Germline lookup yields CDR1 MDHEN and CDR2 SYDVKM. After removal of 5 bases from V and 4 bases from J, the junction contained 12 bases not matched to a gene. The CDR3 has 18 residues. DNA of the CDR3: TGTGCCAGCAGTCTAGGACTAGCGGGGGGCCGAGGGGGAGAGACCCAGTACTTC. Encoded protein: CASSLGLAGGRGGETQYF. The full variable domain, its missing parts supplied by reference TRBV28 and TRBJ2-5, is DVKVTQSSRYLVKRTGEKVFLECVQDMDHENMFWYRQDPGLGLRLIYFSYDVKMKEKGDIPEGYSVSREKKERFSLILESASTNQTSMYLCASSLGLAGGRGGETQYFGPGTRLLVL.

As concerns this clone: Other nucleotide sequences from this sample produce the same CDR3. The chain has TRBV2 and TRBJ1-1; 7 nucleotides agree with TRBD1. V was clipped by 8 bases and J by 0 bases; unmatched bases: 3. This CDR3 has 13 residues. CDR1 and CDR2 (germline): SNHLY, FYNNEI. CDR3 loop: CASSGQLNTEAFF. The DNA for the CDR3 is TGTGCCAGCTCGGGACAGTTGAACACTGAAGCTTTCTTT.

In this sample, this clone turned up once. This rearrangement joins TRBV4-1 to TRBJ2-1, with TRBD2 matching over 12 bases. J was trimmed by 6 bases and V by 4 bases; bases with no gene match: 4. The CDR3 has 15 residues. In germline, CDR1 is MGHRA, CDR2 YSYEKL. Here the CDR3 reads CASSPLAGGTNEQFF. CDR3 nucleotide sequence: TGCGCCAGCAGCCCGCTAGCGGGAGGGACCAATGAGCAGTTCTTC.

The V and J genes are TRBV27 and TRBJ1-1; D unresolved. Trimming took 2 bases from V and 1 from J, leaving 14 bases between them. Per germline, CDR1 MNHEY and CDR2 SMNVEV (reference sequence). The CDR3 runs to 16 residues. This chain's CDR3 is CASSLTGEGWNTEAFF. In DNA form, the CDR3 reads TGTGCCAGCAGTTTAACGGGCGAGGGATGGAACACTGAAGCTTTCTTT.

V gene TRBV6-5 combines with J gene TRBJ2-7, with 12 positions matching TRBD2. V shed 6 bases and J 5 bases; nucleotides not matched to a gene: 8. CDR1 is MNHEY and CDR2 is SVGAGI in the germline V gene. The CDR3 totals 15 residues. This chain's CDR3 is CASSRPTSGRNEQYF. DNA for the CDR3: TGTGCCAGCAGCCGCCCGACTAGCGGGAGAAACGAGCAGTACTTC.

The chain links TRBV19 to TRBJ1-1, with TRBD1 identical over 7 bases. The germline V gene encodes CDR1 LNHDA and CDR2 SQIVND (reference sequence). This CDR3 is 16 amino acids long. The J segment lost 0 bases and the V segment lost 5 bases, leaving 9 bases of the junction unmatched. The CDR3 sequence: CASSSVQGPLNTEAFF. In nucleotides, the CDR3 is TGTGCCAGTAGTTCTGTACAGGGGCCCCTGAACACTGAAGCTTTCTTT.

The chain uses TRBV3-1 (or the pseudogene TRBV3-2) and TRBJ1-1, with D maybe TRBD1 (5 bases). CDR3 length: 13 amino acids. Trimming took 8 bases from V and 1 from J, leaving 11 bases between them. Germline CDR1 is LGHDT and CDR2 is YNNKEL (reference sequence). In DNA form, the CDR3 reads TGTGCCAGCGCCCGGGGGGGGAACACTGAAGCTTTCTTT. Protein product: CASARGGNTEAFF.

The chain recombines TRBV5-1 with TRBJ2-2, with 13 bases lining up with TRBD2. Germline loops: CDR1 SGHRS, CDR2 YFSETQ. CDR3 size: 17 residues. V gave up 0 bases and J gave up 5 bases; unmatched junction bases: 4. CDR3 DNA sequence: TGCGCCAGCAGCTTGGGACTAGCGGGAGGAGGAACCGGGGAGCTGTTTTTT. Its protein is CASSLGLAGGGTGELFF. Using reference TRBV5-1 and TRBJ2-2 for the parts outside the CDR3, the full variable domain is KAGVTQTPRYLIKTRGQQVTLSCSPISGHRSVSWYQQTPGQGLQFLFEYFSETQRNKGNFPGRFSGRQFSNSRSEMNVSTLELGDSALYLCASSLGLAGGGTGELFFGEGSRLTVL.

V is TRBV30 and J is TRBJ1-3; TRBD1 agrees at 8 bases. The CDR3 sequence is 14 residues long. The J segment lost 4 bases and the V segment lost 7 bases, leaving 9 bases of the junction unmatched. Per the germline V gene, CDR1 is GTSNPN and CDR2 is SVGIG (reference sequence). Here the CDR3 DNA reads TGTGCCTCCTCGGACAGGGCTGACGGAAACACCATATATTTT. This codes for CASSDRADGNTIYF.

The V and J genes are TRBV7-8 and TRBJ1-5; the D is unclear. V was pared by 1 base and J by 0 bases, with 10 bases between. This CDR3 region has 16 residues. Germline assignment: CDR1 SGHVS and CDR2 FQNEAQ. The CDR3, as DNA: TGTGCCAGCAGCTTAGGCTGGCAGAATAGCAATCAGCCCCAGCATTTT. It codes for CASSLGWQNSNQPQHF.

V and J are TRBV5-6 and TRBJ2-7; D unclear. Germline assignment: CDR1 SGHDT and CDR2 YYEEEE. This CDR3 contains 12 residues. V gave up 0 bases and J gave up 4 bases, with 5 bases separating them. The CDR3 DNA sequence: TGTGCCAGCAGCTTGGAGAGTTACGAGCAGTACTTC. Translating it yields CASSLESYEQYF.

The rearrangement links TRBV5-1 to TRBJ1-2, with no clear D. In germline, CDR1 is SGHRS, CDR2 YFSETQ. CDR3 size: 14 residues. With 4 bases removed from V and 2 bases from J, the gap between germline ends came to 12 bases. The CDR3 loop reads CASSINTQNYGYTF. In DNA form, the CDR3 reads TGCGCCAGCAGCATAAATACGCAGAACTATGGCTACACCTTC.

This clone has ten or more counts. The chain carries TRBV2 and TRBJ2-6, with TRBD1 matching 8 bases. Germline V gene sequence: CDR1 SNHLY, CDR2 FYNNEI. V lost 6 bases and J lost 4; bases outside the gene matches: 2. This CDR3 is built from 14 residues. The CDR3 DNA is TGTGCCAGCAGGCAGGGGGCCGGGGCCAACGTCCTGACTTTC. This translates into CASRQGAGANVLTF.

This clone was counted between two and nine times. The rearrangement uses TRBV5-8 and TRBJ1-5; 8 nucleotides align to TRBD1. This CDR3 is 15 amino acids long. V lost 3 bases and J lost 5; bases outside the gene matches: 7. The germline V gene has CDR1 SGHTS and CDR2 YDEGEE. The CDR3, as DNA: TGTGCCAGCAGCTGGGACAGGAGTAGAGATCAGCCCCAGCATTTT. This codes for CASSWDRSRDQPQHF. Using reference TRBV5-8 and TRBJ1-5 for the parts outside the CDR3, the full variable domain is EAGVTQSPTHLIKTRGQQATLRCSPISGHTSVYWYQQALGLGLQFLLWYDEGEERNRGNFPPRFSGRQFPNYSSELNVNALELEDSALYLCASSWDRSRDQPQHFGDGTRLSIL.

The chain combines TRBV3-1 (or the pseudogene TRBV3-2) with TRBJ1-6, with 8 nucleotides matching TRBD1. V trimming: 7 bases; J trimming: 11 bases; junction bases outside the gene matches: 7. The CDR3 runs to 13 residues. Germline loops: CDR1 LGHDT, CDR2 YNNKEL (reference sequence). Here the CDR3 DNA reads TGTGCCAGCACGACAGGGGCCAATCCACCCCTCCACTTT. Its protein is CASTTGANPPLHF.

This chain joins TRBV14 and TRBJ1-1, with a possible D match to TRBD1 (5 bases). This CDR3 is built from 19 residues. Germline loops: CDR1 SGHDN, CDR2 FVKESK. V was cut by 1 base and J by 0 bases, with 21 bases left in between. The CDR3 protein is CASSQASLRRGGMNTEAFF. Written as DNA, the CDR3 is TGTGCCAGCAGCCAAGCCTCGTTACGTAGGGGTGGCATGAACACTGAAGCTTTCTTT. Complete variable domain (other parts from reference TRBV14 and TRBJ1-1): EAGVTQFPSHSVIEKGQTVTLRCDPISGHDNLYWYRRVMGKEIKFLLHFVKESKQDESGMPNNRFLAERTGGTYSTLKVQPAELEDSGVYFCASSQASLRRGGMNTEAFFGQGTRLTVV.

The chain has TRBV10-2 and TRBJ1-1, with 7 bases fitting TRBD1. This CDR3 contains 14 residues. The germline CDR1 and CDR2 sequences are WSHSY and SAAADI. V dropped 3 bases and J dropped 4; count of bases not matched to a gene: 5. The CDR3, as DNA: TGCGCCAGCAGTGACGACAGGGTCGGCACTGAAGCTTTCTTT. Translating it yields CASSDDRVGTEAFF.

The chain joins TRBV7-6 to TRBJ2-5; the match to TRBD1 covers 8 bases. The CDR3 has 15 residues. Per germline, CDR1 SGHVS and CDR2 FNYEAQ. V dropped 5 bases and J dropped 3; count of bases not matched to a gene: 8. Written as DNA, the CDR3 is TGTGCCAGCAGCCCCGGGACAGGAAGAAAAGAGACCCAGTACTTC. It yields the protein CASSPGTGRKETQYF.

The V and J genes are TRBV5-4 and TRBJ2-7; tentatively, D is TRBD2 (5 bases). CDR1 and CDR2 from the germline V gene are SGHNT and YYREEE (reference sequence). The V and J ends lost 1 base and 2 bases respectively, with 10 bases between them. The CDR3 extends over 14 amino acids. Here the CDR3 DNA reads TGTGCCAGCAGCTTGAACAGAGGGACCTACGAGCAGTACTTC. Translation: CASSLNRGTYEQYF.

In its sample, this clone was seen once. The chain employs TRBV7-9 and TRBJ2-7, with 10 bases that match TRBD2. CDR1 is SEHNR and CDR2 is FQNEAQ in the germline V gene (reference sequence). Trimming took 3 bases from V and 3 from J; bases not matched to a gene: 2. The CDR3 runs 14 residues. CDR3 in DNA: TGTGCCAGCAGCTTTAGCGGGGGGATCTACGAGCAGTACTTC. Translation: CASSFSGGIYEQYF.

The chain links TRBV12-3 or TRBV12-4 to TRBJ1-2, with D perhaps matching TRBD1 (5 bases). V lost 3 bases, J lost 8 bases, and 13 bases lay in between. The CDR3 contains 13 residues. For the CDR3, the DNA is TGTGCCAGCAGTTTTGGGCAGGGTACGGGCTACACCTTC. The encoded protein is CASSFGQGTGYTF.

The chain links TRBV18 to TRBJ1-3, with D perhaps matching TRBD1 (6 bases). This CDR3 has 15 amino acids. V lost 6 bases to trimming and J lost 3 bases, with 15 bases between them. Germline CDR1 reads KGHSH; CDR2 reads LQKENI. CDR3 DNA sequence: TGTGCCAGCTCCTCACAGGGAAAACTTGGAAACACCATATATTTT. Translating gives CASSSQGKLGNTIYF.

The chain joins TRBV9 to TRBJ2-6; 7 nucleotides match TRBD2. Trimming removed 5 bases from V and 0 bases from J; junction bases left unmatched: 8. Germline V gene lookup returns CDR1 SGDLS and CDR2 YYNGEE. This CDR3 comprises 17 residues. In DNA, the CDR3 is TGTGCCAGCAGGGGGAGGGACTTCCTCTCTGGGGCCAACGTCCTGACTTTC. This gives the protein CASRGRDFLSGANVLTF.

CDR3 coding DNA: TGTGCCTGGAGTGTCGGAGGTACAGATACGCAGTATTTT. The encoded protein is CAWSVGGTDTQYF. The V gene is TRBV30, the J gene TRBJ2-3, with a weak D call TRBD2 (5 bases). This CDR3 has 13 residues. The germline gives CDR1 GTSNPN, CDR2 SVGIG (reference sequence). V was shortened by 0 bases and J by 3 bases, with 7 bases between the two germline ends.

This clone was seen a few times. The CDR3 sequence is CASSPAGSPNEKLFF. The CDR3 bases are TGTGCCAGCAGTCCGGCAGGCAGCCCGAATGAAAAACTGTTTTTT. The gene calls are TRBV3-1 (or the pseudogene TRBV3-2) and TRBJ1-4; no clear D. This CDR3 has 15 amino acids. Looked up from germline, CDR1 is LGHDT and CDR2 is YNNKEL (reference sequence). V gave up 6 bases and J gave up 5 bases, with 16 bases separating them.

The rearrangement uses TRBV9 and TRBJ2-3; 11 nucleotides line up with TRBD2. The CDR3 extends over 17 amino acids. From germline, CDR1 is SGDLS and CDR2 YYNGEE. Trimming took 0 bases from V and 2 from J; bases not matched to a gene: 5. The CDR3 coding sequence is TGTGCCAGCAGCGTAGCGCCGACTAGCGGGGCCACAGATACGCAGTATTTT. Encoded protein: CASSVAPTSGATDTQYF. Based on the CDR3 plus reference TRBV9 and TRBJ2-3, the full variable domain is DSGVTQTPKHLITATGQRVTLRCSPRSGDLSVYWYQQSLDQGLQFLIQYYNGEERAKGNILERFSAQQFPDLHSELNLSSLELGDSALYFCASSVAPTSGATDTQYFGPGTRLTVL.

The gene calls are TRBV28 and TRBJ1-4, with 7 bases lining up with TRBD1. V shed 4 bases, J shed 4 bases, and the junction held 0 bases outside the gene matches. Germline assignment: CDR1 MDHEN and CDR2 SYDVKM. This CDR3 is 13 amino acids long. For the CDR3, the DNA is TGTGCCAGCAGTTCAGGGGGTAATGAAAAACTGTTTTTT. Amino acids: CASSSGGNEKLFF.

V gene TRBV15 combines with J gene TRBJ2-7; possible D gene TRBD2, 5 bases. The CDR3 length is 14 residues. Germline assignment: CDR1 LNHNV and CDR2 YYDKDF (reference sequence). V shed 5 bases and J shed 0 bases, with 11 bases lying between them. CDR3 DNA: TGTGCCACCAGCTCCGGACTCACCTCCTACGAGCAGTACTTC. It encodes CATSSGLTSYEQYF.

This chain uses TRBV5-4 with TRBJ1-1; 7 nucleotides line up with TRBD1. CDR3 size: 14 residues. The V gene end was trimmed by 4 bases and the J gene end by 3 bases; junction bases not matched to a gene: 6. Germline V gives CDR1 SGHNT, CDR2 YYREEE (reference sequence). The CDR3 here is CASSRRDRDTEAFF. The CDR3 coding sequence is TGTGCCAGCAGCCGCCGGGACAGAGACACTGAAGCTTTCTTT.

This clone came up once. The rearrangement links TRBV19 to TRBJ1-6, with 10 positions matching TRBD1. The germline CDR1 and CDR2 sequences are LNHDA and SQIVND (reference sequence). This CDR3 region has 15 residues. After removal of 3 bases from V and 6 bases from J, the junction contained 2 bases not matched to a gene. The CDR3 DNA follows: TGTGCCAGTAGTATCGGGACAGGGGTTAATTCACCCCTCCACTTT. It encodes CASSIGTGVNSPLHF.

J is TRBJ2-1 and V is TRBV11-1; D is uncertain. The V and J ends lost 1 base and 9 bases respectively, with 10 bases between them. This CDR3 contains 13 residues. Germline V gene sequence: CDR1 SGHAT, CDR2 FQDESV (reference sequence). The CDR3 DNA reads as TGTGCCAGCAGCTTAGTTCTAGTCTCTGAGCAGTTCTTC. Translation gives CASSLVLVSEQFF.